This T cell receptor beta chain appears in the sequencing data of a study of regulatory T cells in long-lasting Graves disease. Overall study results and limits: Relative to new patients (roughly 980), persistent patients exhibited greater sharing of public clonotypes (around 3,000). Segments TRBV28, TRBJ1-2 and TRBJ2-5 showed preferential usage in persistent disease.

Specified time point: persistent/refractory GD, antithyroid drugs over 5 years with positive TRAb. Preparation of the TCR library used RNA extracted from PBMCs. Arm-PCR with iRepertoire HTBI primers amplified the CDR3 regions for these TCR beta libraries. TCRdb reprocessed the multiplex PCR reads via MiXCR and lists one record per CDR3 protein. The data hold 650,000 to 700,000 distinct CDR3 sequences, with 30% observed a single time. V lost 4 bases, J lost 7 bases, and 7 bases lay in between. The CDR3 runs 11 residues. As regards this clonotype: Its antigen is not identified.

V is TRBV12-3 or TRBV12-4 and J is TRBJ1-2, with unresolved D. The clonotype comes from a female donor with Graves disease. The material was peripheral blood mononuclear cells (PBMCs), obtained when the disease was refractory, from a patient treated with antithyroid drugs. CDR3 protein: CASSWRFGYTF. The CDR3 nucleotides are TGTGCCAGCAGTTGGCGGTTTGGCTACACCTTC.